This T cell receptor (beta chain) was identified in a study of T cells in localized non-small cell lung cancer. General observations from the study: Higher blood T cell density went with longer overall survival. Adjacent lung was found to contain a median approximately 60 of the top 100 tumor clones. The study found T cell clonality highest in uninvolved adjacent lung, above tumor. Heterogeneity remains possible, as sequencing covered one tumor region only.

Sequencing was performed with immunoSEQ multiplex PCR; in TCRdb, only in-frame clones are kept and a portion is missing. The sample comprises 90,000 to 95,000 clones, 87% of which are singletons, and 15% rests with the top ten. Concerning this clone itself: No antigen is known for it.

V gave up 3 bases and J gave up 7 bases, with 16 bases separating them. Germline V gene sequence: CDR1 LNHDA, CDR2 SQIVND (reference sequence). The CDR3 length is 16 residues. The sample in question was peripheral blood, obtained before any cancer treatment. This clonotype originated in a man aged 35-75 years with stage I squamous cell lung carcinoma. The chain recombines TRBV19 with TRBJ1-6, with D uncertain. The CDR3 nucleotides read TGTGCCAGTAGTATCGGATCGGGTGTGAGGAATTCACCCCTCCACTTT. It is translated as CASSIGSGVRNSPLHF.